Here is one TCR beta chain with its context. Its antigen is still unknown. CDR3 length equals 14 residues. Germline V lookup: CDR1 SGDLS, CDR2 YYNGEE. V gave up 1 base and J gave up 1 base; unmatched junction bases: 2. TCRdb's copy holds only in-frame clones and misses some; the assay was immunoSEQ multiplex PCR. The sample consists of 110,000 to 150,000 clones, roughly 93% of them appearing once. The sample comes from a study of cytomegalovirus exposure and HLA in healthy donors. Study background: The roughly 120 validation repertoires used the same platform as the approximately 670 first-cohort repertoires (as reported by a later analysis).

Overall study results and limits: Most TCR sequences were uncommon, yet certain public TCRs appeared in many donors. In vitro testing confirmed a few CMV-associated chains as specific for CMV antigens. Reports showed the classifier diagnosing cytomegalovirus status with high specificity and sensitivity.

V and J are TRBV9 and TRBJ2-7, with 7 nucleotides matching TRBD1. This TCR was sampled from a man younger than 35 in good health and CMV-seropositive. Sequencing input: PBMCs. CDR3 nucleotides: TGTGCCAGCAGCGTAACAGGGGCATCCTACGAGCAGTACTTC. Its protein product is CASSVTGASYEQYF.